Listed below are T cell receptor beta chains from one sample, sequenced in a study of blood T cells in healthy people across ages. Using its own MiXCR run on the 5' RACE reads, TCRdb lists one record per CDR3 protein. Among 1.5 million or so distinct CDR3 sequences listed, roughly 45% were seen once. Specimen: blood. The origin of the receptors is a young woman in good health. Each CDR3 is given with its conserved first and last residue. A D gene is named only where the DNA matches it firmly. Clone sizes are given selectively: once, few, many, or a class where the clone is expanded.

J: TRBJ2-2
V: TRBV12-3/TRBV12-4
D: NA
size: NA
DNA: TGTGCCAGCAGTTTAAGACAGCCTCACACCGGGGAGCTGTTTTTT
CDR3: CASSLRQPHTGELFF

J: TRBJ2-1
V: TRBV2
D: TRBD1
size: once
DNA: TGTGCCAGCGAACCGCCTCGGACAGGGTGGCGGAGTGAGCAGTTCTTC
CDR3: CASEPPRTGWRSEQFF

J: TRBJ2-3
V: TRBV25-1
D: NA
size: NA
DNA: TGTGCCAGCAGTGAATCTGGGAAAGGAGGAGATACGCAGTATTTT
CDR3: CASSESGKGGDTQYF

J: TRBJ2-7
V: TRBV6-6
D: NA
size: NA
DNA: TGTGCCAGCAGTTACCCTAACCGGGACACATCCTCCTACGAGCAGTACTTC
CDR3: CASSYPNRDTSSYEQYF

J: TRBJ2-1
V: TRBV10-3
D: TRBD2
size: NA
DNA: TGTGCCATCAGAGAAACTACGCGGCGGGGGGCCTACAATGAGCAGTTCTTC
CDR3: CAIRETTRRGAYNEQFF

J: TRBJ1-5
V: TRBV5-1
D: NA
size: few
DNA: TGCGCCAGCAGCTTGGAGGGACCTGGCAATCAGCCCCAGCATTTT
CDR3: CASSLEGPGNQPQHF

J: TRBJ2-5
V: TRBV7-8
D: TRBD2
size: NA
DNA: TGTGCCAGCAGCTTAGATCTAGCGGGGAAAGAGACCCAGTACTTC
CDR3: CASSLDLAGKETQYF

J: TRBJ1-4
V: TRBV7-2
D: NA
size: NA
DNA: TGTGCCAGCAGGGCATCGGCCATTAATGAAAAACTGTTTTTT
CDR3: CASRASAINEKLFF

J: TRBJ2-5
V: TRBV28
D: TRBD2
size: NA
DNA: TGTGCCAGCAGCAAGGGACTAGCGGGAGAAGAGACCCAGTACTTC
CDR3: CASSKGLAGEETQYF

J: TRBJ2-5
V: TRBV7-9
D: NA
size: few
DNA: TGTGCCAGCAGCTTAGTGCAGGAGAAGGAGACCCAGTACTTC
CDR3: CASSLVQEKETQYF

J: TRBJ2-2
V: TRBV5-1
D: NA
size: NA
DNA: TGCGCCAGCAGCTTGGCCAGCGGGCCGTCAGGGGAGCTGTTTTTT
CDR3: CASSLASGPSGELFF

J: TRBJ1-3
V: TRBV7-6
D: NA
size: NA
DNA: TGTGCCAGCAGCCCACGGGACAACTCTGGAAACACCATATATTTT
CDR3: CASSPRDNSGNTIYF

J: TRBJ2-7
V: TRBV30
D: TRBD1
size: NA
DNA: TGTGCCTGGAGTGTCGTCGGGACAGGGGGTAGCGAGCAGTACTTC
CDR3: CAWSVVGTGGSEQYF

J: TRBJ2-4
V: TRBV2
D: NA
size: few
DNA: TGTGCCACCGCCCACGGGGGCCGCGACCTAGCCAAAAACATTCAGTACTTC
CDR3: CATAHGGRDLAKNIQYF

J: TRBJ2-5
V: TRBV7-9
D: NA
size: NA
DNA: TGTGCCAGCAGCTTACTAGGGACCAAAGGGGAGCAGTACTTC
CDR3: CASSLLGTKGEQYF

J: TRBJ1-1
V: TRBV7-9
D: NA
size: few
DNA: TGTGCCAGCAGCCTCCAAACCTGGGACACTGAAGCTTTCTTT
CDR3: CASSLQTWDTEAFF

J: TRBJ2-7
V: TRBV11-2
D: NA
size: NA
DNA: TGTGCCAGCAGCGGGAGTTTTGAGCAGTACTTC
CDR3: CASSGSFEQYF

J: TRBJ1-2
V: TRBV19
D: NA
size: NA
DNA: TGTGCCAGTAGTATGGCTGGGGAGGCCTATGGCTACACCTTC
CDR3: CASSMAGEAYGYTF

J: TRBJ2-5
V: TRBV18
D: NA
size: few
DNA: TGTGCCAGCTCACCCTGGCAAGAGACCCAGTACTTC
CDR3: CASSPWQETQYF

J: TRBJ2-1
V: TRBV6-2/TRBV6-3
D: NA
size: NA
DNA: TGTGCCAGCAGCTTGGGCCCCGGGCAGTTCTTC
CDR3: CASSLGPGQFF

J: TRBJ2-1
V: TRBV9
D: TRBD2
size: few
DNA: TGTGCCAGCAGCGTTAGACTAGCGGGAGCTGATGAGCAGTTCTTC
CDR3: CASSVRLAGADEQFF

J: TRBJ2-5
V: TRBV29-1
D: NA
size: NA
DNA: TGCAGCGTTGAAGCTCATCTGGAGACCCAGTACTTC
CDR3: CSVEAHLETQYF

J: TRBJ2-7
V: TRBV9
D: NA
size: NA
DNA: TGTGCCAGCAGCCAACCCCCGGGCGGAAGCTCCTACAATGAGCAGTACTTC
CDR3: CASSQPPGGSSYNEQYF

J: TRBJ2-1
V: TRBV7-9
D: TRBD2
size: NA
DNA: TGTGCCAGCACCCAGCAAGGGGCTAGCGGCTCCTACAATGAGCAGTTCTTC
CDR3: CASTQQGASGSYNEQFF

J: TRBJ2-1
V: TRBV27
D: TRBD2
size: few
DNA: TGTGCCAGCAGTTTGGGAGCGGGAGGGCCGCGGAATGAGCAGTTCTTC
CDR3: CASSLGAGGPRNEQFF

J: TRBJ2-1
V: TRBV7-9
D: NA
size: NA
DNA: TGTGCCAGCAGCGGTAAAGCTCCGGGAGAAACCTCCTACAATGAGCAGTTCTTC
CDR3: CASSGKAPGETSYNEQFF

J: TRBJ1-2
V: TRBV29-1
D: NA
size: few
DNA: TGCAGCGTTGAAGATAGTAGATATGGCTACACCTTC
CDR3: CSVEDSRYGYTF

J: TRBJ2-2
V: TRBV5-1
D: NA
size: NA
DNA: TGCGCCAGCAGGGTGACCCAGAACACCGGGGAGCTGTTTTTT
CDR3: CASRVTQNTGELFF

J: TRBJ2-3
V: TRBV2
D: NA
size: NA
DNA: TGTGCCAGCAGTGCGGGTCGGGGGACCTACACAGATACGCAGTATTTT
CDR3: CASSAGRGTYTDTQYF

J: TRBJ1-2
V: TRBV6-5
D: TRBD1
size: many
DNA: TGTGCCAGCAGCCCTGGACAGGTGTCTAACTATGGCTACACCTTC
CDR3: CASSPGQVSNYGYTF

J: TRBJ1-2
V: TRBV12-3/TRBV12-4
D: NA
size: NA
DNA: TGTGCCAGCATTAGTCGTCGGGGGGCTGGCTATGGCTACACCTTC
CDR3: CASISRRGAGYGYTF

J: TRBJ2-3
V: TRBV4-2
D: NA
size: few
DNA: TGTGCCAGCAGCCAAGGGCCTGCAAGCTCTGGCACAGATACGCAGTATTTT
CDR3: CASSQGPASSGTDTQYF

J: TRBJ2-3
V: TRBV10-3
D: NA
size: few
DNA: TGTGCCATCAGTGAACAGGGAAGAGATACGCAGTATTTT
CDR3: CAISEQGRDTQYF

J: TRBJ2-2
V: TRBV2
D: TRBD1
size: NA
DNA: TGTGCCAGCACTAGACAGGGTTCCGGGGAGCTGTTTTTT
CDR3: CASTRQGSGELFF

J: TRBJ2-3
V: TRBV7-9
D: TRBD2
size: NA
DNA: TGTGCCAGCAGCTTAGTCGGACTAGCCACCGCAGATACGCAGTATTTT
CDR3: CASSLVGLATADTQYF

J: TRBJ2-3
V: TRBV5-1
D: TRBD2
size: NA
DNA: TGCACCAGCAGAGGACTAGACACAGATACGCAGTATTTT
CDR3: CTSRGLDTDTQYF

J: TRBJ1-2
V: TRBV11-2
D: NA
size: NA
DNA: TGTGCCAGCAGCTGGCGACAGGCGGAGAGCTATGGCTACACCTTC
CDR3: CASSWRQAESYGYTF

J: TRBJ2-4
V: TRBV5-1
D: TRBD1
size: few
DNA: TGCGCCAGCAGCTTGGCAGGGGGAGCGGCCAAAAACATTCAGTACTTC
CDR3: CASSLAGGAAKNIQYF

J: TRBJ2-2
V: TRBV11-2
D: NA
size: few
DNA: TGTGCCAGCAGCTCATTAGGGTGGGGGTTGAATACCGGGGAGCTGTTTTTT
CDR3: CASSSLGWGLNTGELFF

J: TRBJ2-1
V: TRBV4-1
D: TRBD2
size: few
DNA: TGCGCCAGCAGCCAGCAACTAGCGGGGGGGTCCTACAATGAGCAGTTCTTC
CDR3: CASSQQLAGGSYNEQFF

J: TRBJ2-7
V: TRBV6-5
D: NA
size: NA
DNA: TGTGCCAGCAGTTACGGCGCTGGCTCACGTCCAGGCGGGCAGTACTTC
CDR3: CASSYGAGSRPGGQYF

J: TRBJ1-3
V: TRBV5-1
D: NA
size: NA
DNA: TGCACCAGCAGCTTCTCCAGGACCAGCTCTGGAAACACCATATATTTT
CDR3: CTSSFSRTSSGNTIYF

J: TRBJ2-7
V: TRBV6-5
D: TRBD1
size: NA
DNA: TGTGCCAGCAGGTCCACAGGGGGCCGAAACGAGCAGTACTTC
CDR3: CASRSTGGRNEQYF

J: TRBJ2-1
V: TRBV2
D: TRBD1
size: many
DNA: TGTGCCAGCAGTGGGGACAGGGGAGGTGACGATGAGCAGTTCTTC
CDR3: CASSGDRGGDDEQFF

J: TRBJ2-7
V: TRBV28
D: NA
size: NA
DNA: TGTGCCAGCAGGGGATCACAGGGTGCGGTCTACGAGCAGTACTTC
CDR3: CASRGSQGAVYEQYF